This T cell receptor beta chain is from a study of blood T cell repertoires in COVID-19. Clones were read by immunoSEQ multiplex PCR, and TCRdb kept only the in-frame ones, dropping some. The sample carries 250,000 or so clones, around 89% recorded once. This CDR3 is 15 amino acids long. Germline V gene sequence: CDR1 MDHEN, CDR2 SYDVKM. V was shortened by 3 bases and J by 0 bases, with 9 bases between the two germline ends. This TCR was sampled from a woman aged 25 to 39 with acute COVID-19. Sequencing was performed on PBMCs or T cells enriched from blood (not recorded which). V and J are TRBV28 and TRBJ1-3; D remains unclear. In DNA form, the CDR3 reads TGTGCCAGCAGTTTTCCCAGCGTCTCTGGAAACACCATATATTTT. This sequence encodes CASSFPSVSGNTIYF.